The following is a T cell receptor beta chain sequence with its context. This sample was taken from a study of T cells after yellow fever vaccination. Germline-derived CDR1 and CDR2 are MNHEY and SVGAGI. V gave up 3 bases and J gave up 2 bases; unmatched junction bases: 13. The CDR3 is 18 residues long. TCRdb reanalysed the 5' RACE reads using MiXCR and keeps one entry per CDR3 protein. The table includes around 400,000 distinct CDR3 sequences, 9.5% to 13% detected once. Material: PBMCs, obtained on the day of the first yellow fever vaccination. This receptor was identified in a man aged 18 to 30 who received the YFV17D yellow fever vaccine. The chain has TRBV6-5 and TRBJ2-5; 9 positions match TRBD2. The CDR3 bases are TGTGCCAGCAGTTATTCATCCCTGGGCGGGGGGGGACAAGAGACCCAGTACTTC. Translated: CASSYSSLGGGGQETQYF.